The rows below give T cell receptor beta chains drawn from one sample of a study of blood T cell repertoires in COVID-19. The data were produced by immunoSEQ multiplex PCR, yet TCRdb's version contains in-frame clones alone and is incomplete. This sample carries about 290,000 clones, around nine tenths of them seen once, and the ten largest clones take around 10%. Sequencing was carried out using peripheral blood. These receptors were collected from a woman under 40 with COVID-19, enrolled during active disease. Both conserved end residues are part of each CDR3. The order of the fields is J gene, D gene, clone size, V gene, CDR3 protein, CDR3 DNA. D genes are given only for firm matches. Rows may omit the clone size; those that give it use once, few, many or a size class.

J: TRBJ1-2
D: TRBD1
size: once
V: TRBV28
CDR3: CASSLTQGAHNYGYTF
DNA: TGTGCCAGCAGTTTGACCCAGGGGGCGCATAACTATGGCTACACCTTC

J: TRBJ2-1
D: TRBD1
size: -
V: TRBV23-1
CDR3: CASSQSGGQGPYNEQFF
DNA: TGCGCCAGCAGTCAATCGGGGGGACAGGGGCCCTACAATGAGCAGTTCTTC

J: TRBJ2-7
D: -
size: -
V: TRBV28
CDR3: CASSLGGHLYGQYF
DNA: TGTGCCAGCAGTCTTGGAGGGCACCTCTACGGGCAGTACTTC

J: TRBJ2-7
D: TRBD1
size: -
V: TRBV20-1
CDR3: CSVRTGNEQYF
DNA: TGCAGTGTCAGGACAGGGAACGAGCAGTACTTC

J: TRBJ2-3
D: TRBD1
size: -
V: TRBV11-2
CDR3: CASSLKGQGGDTQYF
DNA: TGTGCCAGCAGCTTAAAAGGACAGGGTGGGGATACGCAGTATTTT

J: TRBJ2-2
D: -
size: once
V: TRBV19
CDR3: CASSIPGEGAGELFF
DNA: TGTGCCAGTAGTATACCAGGGGAGGGGGCCGGGGAGCTGTTTTTT

J: TRBJ1-2
D: TRBD1
size: -
V: TRBV6-5
CDR3: CASSYLGTGYGYTF
DNA: TGTGCCAGCAGTTACTTGGGGACAGGGTATGGCTACACCTTC

J: TRBJ2-3
D: TRBD1
size: -
V: TRBV6-5
CDR3: CASQGAGILTDTQYF
DNA: TGTGCCAGCCAGGGGGCAGGGATCCTCACAGATACGCAGTATTTT

J: TRBJ1-3
D: TRBD1
size: once
V: TRBV14
CDR3: CASSPVRGPNTIYF
DNA: TGTGCCAGCAGCCCCGTCAGGGGGCCAAACACCATATATTTT

J: TRBJ1-4
D: TRBD1
size: -
V: TRBV5-1
CDR3: CASSLGGQGGEKLFF
DNA: TGCGCCAGCAGCTTAGGAGGACAGGGAGGAGAAAAACTGTTTTTT

J: TRBJ2-7
D: -
size: -
V: TRBV21-1
CDR3: CASSKGVKVGDRGYDEQYF
DNA: TGTGCCAGCAGCAAAGGTGTTAAGGTTGGGGACAGGGGGTACGACGAGCAGTACTTC

J: TRBJ1-5
D: -
size: -
V: TRBV5-1
CDR3: CAAGLKPQHF
DNA: TGCGCCGCGGGTTTGAAGCCCCAGCATTTT

J: TRBJ1-5
D: -
size: -
V: TRBV23-1
CDR3: CASSQGRGGELYSNQPQHF
DNA: TGCGCCAGCAGTCAAGGCAGGGGAGGGGAGCTTTATAGCAATCAGCCCCAGCATTTT

J: TRBJ2-2
D: TRBD1
size: -
V: TRBV7-9
CDR3: CASSYLTGGTGELFF
DNA: TGTGCCAGCAGCTATTTGACAGGGGGGACCGGGGAGCTGTTTTTT

J: TRBJ2-7
D: TRBD2
size: -
V: TRBV7-6
CDR3: CASSLGGGLLSYEQYF
DNA: TGTGCCAGCAGCTTAGGCGGGGGGCTCCTCTCCTACGAGCAGTACTTC

J: TRBJ1-6
D: -
size: -
V: TRBV3-1/TRBV3-2
CDR3: CASSQVFRGSPLHF
DNA: TGTGCCAGCAGCCAAGTCTTCAGGGGCTCACCCCTCCACTTT

J: TRBJ2-7
D: -
size: -
V: TRBV6-6
CDR3: CASSATRGLYEQYF
DNA: TGTGCCAGCAGCGCCACCAGGGGCCTCTACGAGCAGTACTTC

J: TRBJ1-3
D: -
size: -
V: TRBV3-1/TRBV3-2
CDR3: CASSQERGNTIYF
DNA: TGTGCCAGCAGCCAAGAGAGGGGAAACACCATATATTTT

J: TRBJ2-5
D: TRBD2
size: -
V: TRBV4-2
CDR3: CASSRGGGYQETQYF
DNA: TGTGCCAGCAGCCGTGGGGGAGGGTACCAAGAGACCCAGTACTTC

J: TRBJ2-3
D: -
size: -
V: TRBV11-2
CDR3: CASSPYTDTQYF
DNA: TGTGCCAGCAGCCCCTACACAGATACGCAGTATTTT

J: TRBJ2-3
D: TRBD1
size: -
V: TRBV6-1
CDR3: CASSVNRGSGTDTQYF
DNA: TGTGCCAGCAGTGTAAACAGGGGAAGTGGCACAGATACGCAGTATTTT

J: TRBJ2-5
D: TRBD1
size: -
V: TRBV6-5
CDR3: CASSYEDRFQETQYF
DNA: TGTGCCAGCAGTTATGAGGACAGGTTTCAAGAGACCCAGTACTTC